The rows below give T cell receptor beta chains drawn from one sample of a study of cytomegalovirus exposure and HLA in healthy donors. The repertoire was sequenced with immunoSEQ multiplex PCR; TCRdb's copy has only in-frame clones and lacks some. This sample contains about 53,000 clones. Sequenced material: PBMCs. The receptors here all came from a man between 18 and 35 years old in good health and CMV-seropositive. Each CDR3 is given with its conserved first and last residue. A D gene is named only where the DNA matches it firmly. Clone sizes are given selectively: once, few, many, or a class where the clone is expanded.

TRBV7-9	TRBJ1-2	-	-	TGTGCCAGCACAGGGGCAGGGATCCTCTACACCTTC	CASTGAGILYTF
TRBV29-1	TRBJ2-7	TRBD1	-	TGCAGCGTACTACCGGGACAGGGCTACGAGCAGTACTTC	CSVLPGQGYEQYF
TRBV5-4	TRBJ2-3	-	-	TGTGCCAGCAGCCCACTAGGAGATACGCAGTATTTT	CASSPLGDTQYF
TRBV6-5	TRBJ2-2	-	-	TGTGCCAGCAGTTATCTTCCCGGGGAGCTGTTTTTT	CASSYLPGELFF
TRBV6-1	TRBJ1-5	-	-	TGTGCCAGCAGTGAAAATTATGGGGGGGAAGGTCAGCCCCAGCATTTT	CASSENYGGEGQPQHF
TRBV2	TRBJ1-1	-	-	TGTGCCAGCAGCGGGCAGTCAGGGGTGGGCACTGAAGCTTTCTTT	CASSGQSGVGTEAFF
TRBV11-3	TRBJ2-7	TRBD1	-	TGTGCCAGCAGCTTAGCGGGGACAGGGGGCTACGAGCAGTACTTC	CASSLAGTGGYEQYF
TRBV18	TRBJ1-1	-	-	TGTGCCAGCTCACTCTCTAGGTGGGACACTGAAGCTTTCTTT	CASSLSRWDTEAFF
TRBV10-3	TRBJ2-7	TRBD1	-	TGTGCCATCAGTGAGGAGGGACAGGGGGGATCCTACGAGCAGTACTTC	CAISEEGQGGSYEQYF
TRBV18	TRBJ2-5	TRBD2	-	TGTGCCAGCTCACCATCAGCGGGGGATTGGGAGACCCAGTACTTC	CASSPSAGDWETQYF
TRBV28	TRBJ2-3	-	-	TGTGCCAGCATTACCCGGGACACAGATACGCAGTATTTT	CASITRDTDTQYF
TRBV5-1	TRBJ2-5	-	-	TGCGCCAGCAGCTGGAATACAGGAGAAGAGACCCAGTACTTC	CASSWNTGEETQYF
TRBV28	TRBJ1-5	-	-	TGTGCCAGCAGTTTGGGCAGGGGAACCATTTATCAGCCCCAGCATTTT	CASSLGRGTIYQPQHF
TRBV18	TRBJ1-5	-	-	TGTGCCAGCTCCTTTACCGCCCGCGGGGTTGGCAATCAGCCCCAGCATTTT	CASSFTARGVGNQPQHF
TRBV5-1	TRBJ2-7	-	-	TGCGCCAGCAGCTTGGGAGGTTCCCTCTACGAGCAGTACTTC	CASSLGGSLYEQYF
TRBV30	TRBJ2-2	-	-	TGTGCCTGGAGTTTCGGGGGAAACACCGGGGAGCTGTTTTTT	CAWSFGGNTGELFF
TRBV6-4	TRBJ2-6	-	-	TGTGCCAGCAGTCAAGGACTCGACTCTGGGGCCAACGTCCTGACTTTC	CASSQGLDSGANVLTF
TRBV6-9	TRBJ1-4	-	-	TGTGCCAGCAGTGTCCGAACAGGGAGAAATGAAAAACTGTTTTTT	CASSVRTGRNEKLFF
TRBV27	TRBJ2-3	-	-	TGTGCCAGCACCTCTTATGGCACAGGCACAGATACGCAGTATTTT	CASTSYGTGTDTQYF
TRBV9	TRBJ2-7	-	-	TGTGCCAGCAGCGGACGACAGAGCTCCTACGAGCAGTACTTC	CASSGRQSSYEQYF
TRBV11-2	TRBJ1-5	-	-	TGTGCCAGCAGCTTAGAGCAGGGGCGCGGGCAGCCCCAGCATTTT	CASSLEQGRGQPQHF
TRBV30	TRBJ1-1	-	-	TGTGCCTGGGGCCCGGGACTTACGAACACTGAAGCTTTCTTT	CAWGPGLTNTEAFF
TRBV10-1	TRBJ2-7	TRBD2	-	TGCGCCAGCAGTAACGCGGGGGATCGGGAGCAGTACTTC	CASSNAGDREQYF
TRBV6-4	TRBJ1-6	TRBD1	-	TGTGCCAGCAGTGACGGGACAGGGGATAATTCACCCCTCCACTTT	CASSDGTGDNSPLHF
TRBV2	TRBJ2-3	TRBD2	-	TGTGCCACCCGACTAGCGGGAGGGAACACAGATACGCAGTATTTT	CATRLAGGNTDTQYF
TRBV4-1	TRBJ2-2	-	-	TGCGCCAGCAGCCGCAGGGCCGGGGAGCTGTTTTTT	CASSRRAGELFF
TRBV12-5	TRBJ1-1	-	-	TGTGCTAGTGGTTTGGTCGGGACTGAAGCTTTCTTT	CASGLVGTEAFF
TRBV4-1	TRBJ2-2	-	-	TGCGCCAGCAGCCAAGATTTAAGGCCCAGGGCATACACCGGGGAGCTGTTTTTT	CASSQDLRPRAYTGELFF
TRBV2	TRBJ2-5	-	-	TGTGCCAGCTGTACCTCCCCACAAGCGGCCCAAGAGACCCAGTACTTC	CASCTSPQAAQETQYF
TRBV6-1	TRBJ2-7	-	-	TGTGCCAGCAGTGCGAATGAGGGTATATCGGGGGAATATTTC	CASSANEGISGEYF
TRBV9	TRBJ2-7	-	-	TGTGCCAGCAGCCTCGGGACTTCGACCTACGAGCAGTACTTC	CASSLGTSTYEQYF
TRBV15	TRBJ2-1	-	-	TGTGCCACCAGCAAAACCGACAGGTTTCAATTAAATGAGCAGTTCTTC	CATSKTDRFQLNEQFF
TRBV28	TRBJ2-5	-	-	TGTGCCAGCAGGATTAGTCATCCAGAGACCCAGTACTTC	CASRISHPETQYF
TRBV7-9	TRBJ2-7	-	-	TGTGCCAGCAGCGCACTCCGGGACGGGAGCTCCTACGAGCAGTACTTC	CASSALRDGSSYEQYF
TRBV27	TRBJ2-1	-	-	TGTGCCAGCAGGTCGTACTCTAGACAGCTGTCCCTCTTTTCTTACAATGAGCAGTTCTTC	CASRSYSRQLSLFSYNEQFF
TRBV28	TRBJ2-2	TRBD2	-	TGTGCCAGCAGCCGGGGAGGGGAGAACACCGGGGAGCTGTTTTTT	CASSRGGENTGELFF
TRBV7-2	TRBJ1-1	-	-	TGTGCCAGCAGCTTAGCTCGGGCAGGCGGACTCCTTATGAACACTGAAGCTTTCTTT	CASSLARAGGLLMNTEAFF
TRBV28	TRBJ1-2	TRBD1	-	TGTGCCAGCAGTTTCAAACAGGGGGGGGGTAACTATGGCTACACCTTC	CASSFKQGGGNYGYTF
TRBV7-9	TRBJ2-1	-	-	TGTGCCAGCAGCTTGTTCGGCGGAGGGGCTGAGCAGTTCTTC	CASSLFGGGAEQFF
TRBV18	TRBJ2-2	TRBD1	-	TGTGCCAGCTCACCCGGGACAGATCACACCGGGGAGCTGTTTTTT	CASSPGTDHTGELFF
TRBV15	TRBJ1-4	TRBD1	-	TGTGCCACCAGCAGAGGGGGACAGGGGAATGAAAAACTGTTTTTT	CATSRGGQGNEKLFF
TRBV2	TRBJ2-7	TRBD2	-	TGTGCCAGCAGTGTTATAAGTAGCGGGAGCGAGCAGTACTTC	CASSVISSGSEQYF
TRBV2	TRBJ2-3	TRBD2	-	TGTGCCAGCAGGTTTGCGACTAGCGTCCTAGATACGCAGTATTTT	CASRFATSVLDTQYF
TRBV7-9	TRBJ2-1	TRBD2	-	TGTGCCAGCAGCCCCGACACCACCCGGGGAGGGCCTTCGTTCTTC	CASSPDTTRGGPSFF
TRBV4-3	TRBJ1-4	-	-	TGCGCCAGCAGCCTTCTGTCGGACAGCAATGAAAAACTGTTTTTT	CASSLLSDSNEKLFF
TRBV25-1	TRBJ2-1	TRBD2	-	TGTGCCAGCAGTGAGAAACCTAGCGGGAGGGCCTTGAATGAGCAGTTCTTC	CASSEKPSGRALNEQFF
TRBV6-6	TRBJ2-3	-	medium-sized	TGTGCCAGCAGTTACTCGGACTATACGCAGTATTTT	CASSYSDYTQYF
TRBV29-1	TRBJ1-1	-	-	TGCAGCGGCTGGAGGATCGGGGGCACTGAAGCTTTCTTT	CSGWRIGGTEAFF
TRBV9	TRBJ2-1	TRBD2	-	TGTGCCAGCAGCGTAGACGCGGGAGGGTTCTACAATGAGCAGTTCTTC	CASSVDAGGFYNEQFF
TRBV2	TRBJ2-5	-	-	TGTGCCAGCAGCCCTCGGACACAGTACCAAGAGACCCAGTACTTC	CASSPRTQYQETQYF
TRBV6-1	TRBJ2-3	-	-	TGTGCCAGCAGTGACCCAGGACAACCACTCACAGATACGCAGTATTTT	CASSDPGQPLTDTQYF
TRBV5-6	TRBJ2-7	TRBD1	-	TGTGCCAGCAGCCAAGACAGGGGGCGATGGGGGCAGTACTTC	CASSQDRGRWGQYF
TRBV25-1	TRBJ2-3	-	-	TGTGCCAGCTCAACGGGACCCCAGGGGATGGCGCAGTATTTT	CASSTGPQGMAQYF
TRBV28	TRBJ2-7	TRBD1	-	TGTGCCAGCCTCGGAGCCGGGACAGGTTCCTTGGAGCAGTACTTC	CASLGAGTGSLEQYF
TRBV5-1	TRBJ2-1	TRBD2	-	TGCGCCAGCAGCTTGGTAGGGACTAGCGGCTACAATGAGCAGTTCTTC	CASSLVGTSGYNEQFF
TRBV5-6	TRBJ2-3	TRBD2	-	TGTGCCAGCAGCTTTGAACTAGCGGGAACAGATACGCAGTATTTT	CASSFELAGTDTQYF
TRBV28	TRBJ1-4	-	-	TGTGCCAGCAGACCAGCCAGGGGTAGAACGACTAATGAAAAACTGTTTTTT	CASRPARGRTTNEKLFF
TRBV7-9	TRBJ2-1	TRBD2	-	TGTGCCAGCAGCCCGAGAAGAGCGGGAACGTACAATGAGCAGTTCTTC	CASSPRRAGTYNEQFF
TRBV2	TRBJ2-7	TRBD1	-	TGTGCCAGCAGTGAAGGGACAGGGGTCTCCTACGAGCAGTACTTC	CASSEGTGVSYEQYF